The source of this TCR beta chain is a study of OX40 agonist ivuxolimab in advanced cancers. Findings and limits, study-wide: Partial responders dosed at 0.1-3.0 mg/kg displayed clonal expansion ranking among the lowest.

A remark on this clone: Its antigen remains unidentified.

V was trimmed by 7 bases and J by 5 bases, leaving 14 bases between them. In germline, CDR1 is SEHNR, CDR2 FQNEAQ (reference sequence). The length of the CDR3 is 13 residues. Data came from immunoSEQ multiplex PCR; TCRdb stores just in-frame clones and leaves some out. The sample holds 42,000 or so clones, 85% to 90% seen once. With baseline, cycle 4 day 1, and cycle 7 day 1 as timepoints, blood was sampled. Sequenced here: CD4+ or CD8+ T cells sorted from blood, sampled in a trial of the OX40 agonist ivuxolimab. The chain joins TRBV7-9 to TRBJ1-1, with D perhaps TRBD1 (6 bases). The clonotype originates from an adult with an advanced solid tumor such as melanoma, head and neck, liver or kidney cancer. Written as DNA, the CDR3 is TGTGCCAGCACCCTACAGGGTAATACTGAAGCTTTCTTT. Translation: CASTLQGNTEAFF.